This T cell receptor (beta chain) originates from a study of early T cells in non-severe SARS-CoV-2 infection. Individual cDNA molecules were tagged with unique molecular identifiers. TCRdb re-called the 5' RACE reads with MiXCR, one entry per CDR3 protein. The sample shows 85,000 to 95,000 distinct CDR3 sequences, 16% of them seen only once. This clonotype showed up just a few times. J was trimmed by 7 bases and V by 2 bases; bases with no gene match: 5. The CDR3 sequence is 15 residues long. The sample in question was whole blood, obtained at baseline. This chain uses TRBV12-3 or TRBV12-4 with TRBJ2-2, with 9 positions matching TRBD2. The source of this sequence is an adult who was a healthcare worker with PCR-confirmed SARS-CoV-2 infection or an uninfected control (not recorded which). This chain's CDR3 is CASSLRGRGGGELFF. The CDR3 DNA is TGTGCCAGCAGTTTACGCGGGAGGGGCGGCGGGGAGCTGTTTTTT.